Listed here are 26 T cell receptor beta chains from one sample, sequenced in a study of human T cells and chemical hapten exposure. This sample's time point: pre-sensitization, week 0. Stated treatment: therapeutic diphenylcyclopropenone sensitization with weekly scalp DPC. Each CDR3 protein gets one entry after TCRdb re-called the RACE reads with MiXCR. The table has under 200,000 distinct CDR3 sequences, roughly 30% seen once. Sequenced material: whole blood, taken in connection with sensitization to the hapten diphenylcyclopropenone (DPC). The receptors were gathered from a woman aged 30 to 39 with alopecia areata. Some clones in this sample may be carry-over from other donors' samples.

This clonotype was found a few times. The J gene is TRBJ2-4, the V gene TRBV9; 7 positions agree with TRBD1. The CDR3 is made up of 13 amino acids. V lost 3 bases and J lost 4; bases outside the gene matches: 1. CDR1 SGDLS and CDR2 YYNGEE come from the germline V gene. The chain's CDR3 is CASSGQGKNIQYF. The CDR3, as DNA: TGTGCCAGCAGCGGACAGGGTAAAAACATTCAGTACTTC.

There are a few counts of this clonotype. The J gene is TRBJ1-5, the V gene TRBV11-2; D uncertain. From germline, CDR1 is SGHAT and CDR2 FQNNGV. V was shortened by 0 bases and J by 8 bases, with 11 bases between the two germline ends. This CDR3 region has 14 residues. The CDR3 bases are TGTGCCAGCAGCTTAGACCGGGCCGCGGAGCCCCAGCATTTT. This sequence encodes CASSLDRAAEPQHF.

There are a few counts of this clonotype. The rearrangement joins TRBV5-1 to TRBJ2-7, with D maybe TRBD2 (5 bases). V shed 4 bases and J shed 2 bases, with 13 bases lying between them. Germline V CDR1 and CDR2: SGHRS, YFSETQ. This CDR3 is built from 14 residues. The DNA of the CDR3 is TGCGCCAGCAGCCGAGGACTGGCCGCCTACGAGCAGTACTTC. Translated, it gives CASSRGLAAYEQYF.

The V gene is TRBV6-5, the J gene TRBJ1-2; 7 bases are a match to TRBD1. This CDR3 is 15 amino acids long. V lost 6 bases and J lost 2; bases outside the gene matches: 9. Germline V lookup: CDR1 MNHEY, CDR2 SVGAGI. This CDR3 is CASSRQGGRNYGYTF. The CDR3 nucleotides read TGTGCCAGCAGCCGACAGGGAGGTAGAAACTATGGCTACACCTTC.

J is TRBJ1-1 and V is TRBV2; D unclear. Germline V gene lookup returns CDR1 SNHLY and CDR2 FYNNEI. V was cut by 0 bases and J by 4 bases, with 15 bases left in between. The length of the CDR3 is 16 residues. This CDR3 is CASSEADMRAGTEAFF. The CDR3 DNA reads as TGTGCCAGCAGTGAAGCGGATATGAGGGCGGGCACTGAAGCTTTCTTT.

This clonotype was counted a single time. The chain couples TRBV5-1 to TRBJ1-4; no definite D call. Between the trimmed V and J ends, which lost 5 bases and 2 bases, there was a span of 13 bases. Germline V CDR1 and CDR2: SGHRS, YFSETQ. The CDR3 length is 15 residues. In DNA, the CDR3 is TGCGCCAGCAGGGATGGACGGTCGACTAATGAAAAACTGTTTTTT. This translates into CASRDGRSTNEKLFF.

The CDR3 spells CAISAGENYGYTF. CDR3 DNA: TGTGCCATCAGTGCAGGGGAAAACTATGGCTACACCTTC. The rearrangement links TRBV10-3 to TRBJ1-2; D may be TRBD1 (6 bases). Looked up from germline, CDR1 is ENHRY and CDR2 is SYGVKD. V dropped 4 bases and J dropped 2 bases, with 8 bases sitting between them. This CDR3 is 13 amino acids long.

The V gene is TRBV7-3, the J gene TRBJ2-2; the match to TRBD1 covers 10 bases. Trimming at V came to 5 bases and at J to 5 bases, leaving 2 bases not matched to a gene. The CDR3 covers 14 residues. Germline V CDR1 and CDR2: SGHTA, FQGTGA. CDR3: CASSKGQGTGELFF. In nucleotides, the CDR3 is TGTGCCAGCAGCAAGGGACAGGGGACCGGGGAGCTGTTTTTT.

The chain has TRBV5-1 and TRBJ2-7, with 8 bases that match TRBD2. The CDR3 contains 13 residues. J was trimmed by 5 bases and V by 4 bases; bases with no gene match: 5. Germline CDR1 reads SGHRS; CDR2 reads YFSETQ. The CDR3 DNA follows: TGCGCCAGCAGCAACGGGAGGGCCGACGAGCAGTACTTC. Its protein is CASSNGRADEQYF.

There are a few counts of this clonotype. The chain carries TRBV3-1 and TRBJ1-2, with a possible D match to TRBD1 (6 bases). This CDR3 is 16 amino acids long. V lost 0 bases, J lost 3 bases, and 14 bases lay in between. Germline V lookup: CDR1 LGHDT, CDR2 YNNKEL (reference sequence). The CDR3 DNA reads as TGTGCCAGCAGCCAAGAAATCGGGGGGCTCGACTATGGCTACACCTTC. It is translated as CASSQEIGGLDYGYTF. The full variable domain, with the rest looked up from reference TRBV3-1 and TRBJ1-2, is DTAVSQTPKYLVTQMGNDKSIKCEQNLGHDTMYWYKQDSKKFLKIMFSYNNKELIINETVPNRFSPKSPDKAHLNLHINSLELGDSAVYFCASSQEIGGLDYGYTFGSGTRLTVV.

The genes are TRBV29-1 and TRBJ2-1, with 8 bases fitting TRBD2. Germline V gene sequence: CDR1 SQVTM, CDR2 ANQGSEA. This CDR3 has 13 residues. The ends lost 6 bases at V and 3 bases at J; junction bases unmatched: 4. CDR3 coding DNA: TGCAGCGTCGGGAGGGGAGGCTACAATGAGCAGTTCTTC. It encodes CSVGRGGYNEQFF.

This chain connects TRBV29-1 to TRBJ1-2; D unresolved. The CDR3 is made up of 11 amino acids. CDR1 is SQVTM and CDR2 is ANQGSEA in the germline V gene. Trimming shortened V by 5 bases and J by 2 bases, and 6 bases separated the two germline ends. The CDR3 here is CSVSQNYGYTF. In nucleotides, the CDR3 is TGCAGCGTTTCCCAGAACTATGGCTACACCTTC.

This clonotype was counted a few times. The CDR3 DNA is TGTGCCATCAGTGGATCTAGGGGCAATCAGCCCCAGCATTTT. It translates to CAISGSRGNQPQHF. The chain is built from TRBV10-3 and TRBJ1-5; D is uncertain. The CDR3 consists of 14 residues. The V end was cut by 4 bases, the J end by 2 bases, with 9 bases between. Germline CDR1 and CDR2: ENHRY and SYGVKD.

The rearrangement joins TRBV6-5 to TRBJ2-4; TRBD1 might be the D (5 bases). V dropped 2 bases and J dropped 4 bases, with 15 bases sitting between them. The CDR3 consists of 16 residues. Germline CDR1 MNHEY, CDR2 SVGAGI. DNA of the CDR3: TGTGCCAGCAGTTACGGATTAGAAGGGGCAAAAAACATTCAGTACTTC. It encodes CASSYGLEGAKNIQYF.

The V and J genes are TRBV7-2 and TRBJ2-5, with D maybe TRBD2 (6 bases). With 8 bases removed from V and 4 bases from J, the gap between germline ends came to 8 bases. This CDR3 region has 11 residues. The germline V gene encodes CDR1 SGHTA and CDR2 FQGNSA. The CDR3 DNA sequence: TGTGCCAGCGGGGGGAGAGAGACCCAGTACTTC. Amino acids: CASGGRETQYF.

The chain is built from TRBV28 and TRBJ1-5; 10 nucleotides match TRBD1. The V gene's germline CDR1 is MDHEN and CDR2 SYDVKM. V gave up 7 bases and J gave up 1 base; unmatched junction bases: 4. The CDR3 loop spans 15 amino acids. CDR3 DNA: TGTGCCAGCACTGACAGGGGGCGAAGCAATCAGCCCCAGCATTTT. Translating it yields CASTDRGRSNQPQHF.

This chain joins TRBV5-1 and TRBJ2-7, with 8 bases aligning to TRBD1. The CDR3 is 14 residues long. The V and J ends lost 5 bases and 6 bases, in that order; junction bases with no gene match: 10. Looked up from germline, CDR1 is SGHRS and CDR2 is YFSETQ. This CDR3 reads CASRSGQGKGEQYF. In DNA, the CDR3 is TGCGCCAGCAGGTCCGGACAGGGAAAGGGCGAGCAGTACTTC.

The CDR3, as DNA: TGTGCCAGCAGCCTCAGACTAGATCTAGGGCAGTTCTTC. Translation gives CASSLRLDLGQFF. V and J are TRBV7-2 and TRBJ2-1; D perhaps matches TRBD2 (6 bases). Germline V gene sequence: CDR1 SGHTA, CDR2 FQGNSA. V was pared by 5 bases and J by 12 bases, with 17 bases between. The CDR3 contains 13 residues.

This clonotype was seen more than once but under ten times. J is TRBJ1-1 and V is TRBV28; D not certain. Germline values: CDR1 MDHEN, CDR2 SYDVKM. V was pared by 8 bases and J by 0 bases, with 10 bases between. The CDR3 runs to 13 residues. The CDR3 protein is CASSGVVNTEAFF. The CDR3 nucleotides read TGTGCCAGCTCCGGGGTTGTGAACACTGAAGCTTTCTTT.

This clonotype was seen more than once but under ten times. V and J are TRBV6-1 and TRBJ2-5; D is undetermined. CDR1 is MNHNS and CDR2 is SASEGT in the germline V gene. The CDR3 extends over 15 amino acids. The V end was cut by 3 bases, the J end by 5 bases, with 16 bases between. As DNA, the CDR3 is TGTGCCAGCAGTGAGTCCCCAGAGGTCTTGGAGACCCAGTACTTC. Encoded protein: CASSESPEVLETQYF.

This clonotype showed up just a few times. V usage is TRBV20-1 and J usage is TRBJ2-7, with D perhaps TRBD2 (5 bases). Germline-derived CDR1 and CDR2 are DFQATT and SNEGSKA (reference sequence). The CDR3 spans 13 residues. Trimming shortened V by 3 bases and J by 7 bases, and 16 bases separated the two germline ends. For the CDR3, the DNA is TGCAGTGCTAGTCGCACCCTCGCGGGTGAGCAGTACTTC. Translation gives CSASRTLAGEQYF.

This clonotype appeared a few times. This CDR3 reads CASSQDRTDREAFF. The CDR3 region has the DNA TGTGCCAGCAGCCAAGATCGGACAGACCGTGAAGCTTTCTTT. The rearrangement joins TRBV3-1 to TRBJ1-1, with D possibly TRBD1 on 6 matching bases. The CDR3 totals 14 residues. Trimming cost V 0 bases and J 7 bases, with 12 bases left between them. Germline loops: CDR1 LGHDT, CDR2 YNNKEL (reference sequence).

The gene calls are TRBV29-1 and TRBJ1-1; the match to TRBD1 covers 9 bases. V shed 3 bases, J shed 4 bases, and the junction held 9 bases outside the gene matches. Germline-derived CDR1 and CDR2 are SQVTM and ANQGSEA. The CDR3 runs 15 residues. CDR3 amino acids: CSVDLGQGMGTEAFF. Here the CDR3 DNA reads TGCAGCGTTGACCTTGGACAGGGGATGGGCACTGAAGCTTTCTTT.

This chain uses TRBV7-2 with TRBJ1-5; D uncertain. The V and J ends lost 6 bases and 5 bases respectively, with 14 bases between them. Germline V gives CDR1 SGHTA, CDR2 FQGNSA. The CDR3 contains 14 residues. CDR3 residues: CASSLVALDQPQHF. The CDR3 DNA sequence: TGTGCCAGCAGTCTAGTGGCTTTAGATCAGCCCCAGCATTTT. The full variable domain, in which reference TRBV7-2 and TRBJ1-5 provide the parts outside the CDR3, is GAGVSQSPSNKVTEKGKDVELRCDPISGHTALYWYRQSLGQGLEFLIYFQGNSAPDKSGLPSDRFSAERTGGSVSTLTIQRTQQEDSAVYLCASSLVALDQPQHFGDGTRLSIL.

The rearrangement uses TRBV6-5 and TRBJ1-5; D is unclear. The CDR3 has 14 residues. From germline, CDR1 is MNHEY and CDR2 SVGAGI. V was cut by 0 bases and J by 5 bases, with 8 bases left in between. The CDR3 spells CASSYSIGDQPQHF. The CDR3 coding sequence is TGTGCCAGCAGTTACTCGATTGGGGATCAGCCCCAGCATTTT.

The chain is built from TRBV5-1 and TRBJ2-2, with D perhaps TRBD2 (5 bases). Trimming removed 4 bases at V and 4 bases at J, with 14 bases between. Per the germline V gene, CDR1 is SGHRS and CDR2 is YFSETQ. The CDR3 is 15 residues long. The CDR3 loop reads CASSGEVGSTGELFF. CDR3 in DNA: TGCGCCAGCAGCGGGGAAGTGGGGAGCACCGGGGAGCTGTTTTTT.